These 22 T cell receptor beta chains came from one sample sequenced in a study of blood T cell repertoires in COVID-19. TCRdb's copy holds only in-frame clones and misses some; the assay was immunoSEQ multiplex PCR. The table includes 200,000 or so clones, over 80% detected once. Sample: peripheral blood. The receptors come from a woman aged 30 to 39 with acute or convalescent COVID-19.

This chain connects TRBV6-5 to TRBJ1-2; D is uncertain. Germline V gene lookup returns CDR1 MNHEY and CDR2 SVGAGI. Trimming cost V 0 bases and J 4 bases, with 9 bases left between them. The CDR3 consists of 14 residues. CDR3 sequence: CASSYSIGAYGYTF. DNA of the CDR3: TGTGCCAGCAGTTACTCGATTGGAGCCTATGGCTACACCTTC.

The V call is TRBV19, the J call TRBJ2-3; D unresolved. From germline, CDR1 is LNHDA and CDR2 SQIVND (reference sequence). The CDR3 is 15 residues long. V lost 1 base, J lost 1 base, and 9 bases lay in between. Here the CDR3 reads CASSIAQRGTDTQYF. DNA of the CDR3: TGTGCCAGTAGTATAGCGCAGCGAGGCACAGATACGCAGTATTTT.

The rearrangement links TRBV5-4 to TRBJ2-3; 14 bases are a match to TRBD2. J was trimmed by 5 bases and V by 4 bases; bases with no gene match: 3. This CDR3 contains 15 residues. Looked up from germline, CDR1 is SGHNT and CDR2 is YYREEE (reference sequence). CDR3 region: CASSHGLAGGDTQYF. The CDR3, as DNA: TGTGCCAGCAGCCACGGACTAGCGGGAGGAGATACGCAGTATTTT.

This clone showed up many times. V and J are TRBV6-2 or TRBV6-3 and TRBJ2-2; D gene uncertain. Looked up from germline, CDR1 is MNHEY and CDR2 is SVGEGT. V lost 4 bases and J lost 2, with 2 bases in between. This CDR3 is 12 amino acids long. In nucleotides, the CDR3 is TGTGCCAGCAGTTCTAACACCGGGGAGCTGTTTTTT. It codes for CASSSNTGELFF.

This chain links TRBV11-3 with TRBJ2-3; the D gene is possibly TRBD1 (5 bases). The length of the CDR3 is 20 residues. Trimming removed 0 bases at V and 5 bases at J, with 27 bases between. Germline assignment: CDR1 SGHNT and CDR2 YENEEA. As DNA, the CDR3 is TGTGCCAGCAGCTTAGATGGTCGGTTTGCTAGGGGATCCCTCGGAGATACGCAGTATTTT. Encoded protein: CASSLDGRFARGSLGDTQYF. Full variable domain (missing parts from reference TRBV11-3 and TRBJ2-3): EAGVVQSPRYKIIEKKQPVAFWCNPISGHNTLYWYLQNLGQGPELLIRYENEEAVDDSQLPKDRFSAERLKGVDSTLKIQPAELGDSAVYLCASSLDGRFARGSLGDTQYFGPGTRLTVL.

The V gene is TRBV19, the J gene TRBJ2-2, with 7 bases lining up with TRBD2. V lost 7 bases and J lost 4; bases outside the gene matches: 12. Per the germline V gene, CDR1 is LNHDA and CDR2 is SQIVND (reference sequence). This CDR3 region has 16 residues. CDR3 amino acids: CASKVPSGASTGELFF. The CDR3 DNA sequence: TGTGCCAGTAAGGTCCCTAGCGGTGCCTCCACCGGGGAGCTGTTTTTT.

CDR3 DNA sequence: TGTGCCAGCAGCCTACTAGCGGGGAGAAATGAGCAGTTCTTC. It translates to CASSLLAGRNEQFF. The rearrangement uses TRBV6-2 or TRBV6-3 and TRBJ2-1; 10 nucleotides align to TRBD2. Looked up from germline, CDR1 is MNHEY and CDR2 is SVGEGT. The CDR3 has 14 amino acids. Trimming at V came to 6 bases and at J to 7 bases, leaving 6 bases not matched to a gene.

The chain uses TRBV6-5 and TRBJ1-2; perhaps TRBD1 as D (5 bases). The CDR3 consists of 13 residues. V was cut by 8 bases and J by 3 bases, with 13 bases left in between. The germline gives CDR1 MNHEY, CDR2 SVGAGI. DNA for the CDR3: TGTGCCAGCGGGGAGGACACATACTATGGCTACACCTTC. It is translated as CASGEDTYYGYTF.

This clone was found a few times. The chain combines TRBV29-1 with TRBJ2-1; D may be TRBD1 (6 bases). CDR3 length: 11 amino acids. V was cut by 4 bases and J by 9 bases, with 10 bases left in between. CDR1 and CDR2 from the germline V gene are SQVTM and ANQGSEA. The CDR3 sequence is CSVALQGEQFF. The DNA of the CDR3 is TGCAGCGTTGCCCTACAGGGTGAGCAGTTCTTC.

The rearrangement joins TRBV5-3 to TRBJ1-1, with 7 bases fitting TRBD1. TRBV5-3 is marked as an open reading frame, function uncertain. Trimming at V came to 8 bases and at J to 4 bases, leaving 5 bases not matched to a gene. This CDR3 has 12 amino acids. The DNA of the CDR3 is TGTGCCAGGAACAGGGGTGCCACTGAAGCTTTCTTT. Translating gives CARNRGATEAFF.

The chain couples TRBV5-1 to TRBJ1-1, with 9 bases that match TRBD1. The CDR3 consists of 16 residues. The V gene's germline CDR1 is SGHRS and CDR2 YFSETQ. Trimming at V came to 0 bases and at J to 4 bases, leaving 7 bases not matched to a gene. The CDR3 bases are TGCGCCAGCAGCTTGGGGGCGACAGGGGGAAGCACTGAAGCTTTCTTT. As protein: CASSLGATGGSTEAFF.

CDR3 bases: TGTGCCTGGAGCTGGGGGACAGGGAATCAGCCCCAGCATTTT. Residues: CAWSWGTGNQPQHF. This rearrangement joins TRBV30 to TRBJ1-5, with 9 bases that match TRBD1. V was clipped by 3 bases and J by 4 bases; unmatched bases: 4. This CDR3 is 14 amino acids long. Germline V CDR1 and CDR2: GTSNPN, SVGIG (reference sequence). The full variable domain, its missing parts supplied by reference TRBV30 and TRBJ1-5, is SQTIHQWPATLVQPVGSPLSLECTVEGTSNPNLYWYRQAAGRGLQLLFYSVGIGQISSEVPQNLSASRPQDRQFILSSKKLLLSDSGFYLCAWSWGTGNQPQHFGDGTRLSIL.

This clone occurred a few times. Other DNA sequences in the same sample also yield this CDR3. The V call is TRBV28, the J call TRBJ1-2; D might be TRBD1 (5 bases). The CDR3 is 12 residues long. Trimming took off 3 bases at V and 5 bases at J, with 7 bases between the two ends. Germline CDR1 and CDR2: MDHEN and SYDVKM. Here the CDR3 reads CASSLGGYGYTF. For the CDR3, the DNA is TGTGCCAGCAGTTTGGGGGGTTATGGCTACACCTTC.

CDR3 loop: CASSLAGIGAETQYF. CDR3 nucleotide sequence: TGCGCCAGCAGCTTGGCAGGGATCGGTGCGGAGACCCAGTACTTC. V is TRBV5-1 and J is TRBJ2-5, with a weak D call TRBD1 (5 bases). Germline loops: CDR1 SGHRS, CDR2 YFSETQ. The CDR3 runs 15 residues. V lost 0 bases, J lost 5 bases, and 14 bases lay in between.

V usage is TRBV30 and J usage is TRBJ1-1; a possible D gene is TRBD1 (6 bases). The germline V and J ends were trimmed by 2 bases and 1 base, with 14 bases remaining between them. The germline V gene encodes CDR1 GTSNPN and CDR2 SVGIG (reference sequence). The CDR3 runs 15 residues. The CDR3 spells CAWSRKGRGNTEAFF. In nucleotides, the CDR3 is TGTGCCTGGAGTAGAAAAGGCAGGGGGAACACTGAAGCTTTCTTT. Based on the CDR3 plus reference TRBV30 and TRBJ1-1, the full variable domain is SQTIHQWPATLVQPVGSPLSLECTVEGTSNPNLYWYRQAAGRGLQLLFYSVGIGQISSEVPQNLSASRPQDRQFILSSKKLLLSDSGFYLCAWSRKGRGNTEAFFGQGTRLTVV.

The chain recombines TRBV6-2 or TRBV6-3 with TRBJ2-1; 10 bases line up with TRBD2. Germline V gene data show CDR1 as MNHEY and CDR2 as SVGEGT. J was trimmed by 7 bases and V by 10 bases; bases with no gene match: 13. The CDR3 consists of 15 residues. CDR3 sequence: CATIPMGLARNEQFF. CDR3 in DNA: TGTGCCACCATCCCTATGGGACTAGCGAGGAATGAGCAGTTCTTC.

The rearrangement links TRBV29-1 to TRBJ1-2; D is perhaps TRBD1 (5 bases). The germline gives CDR1 SQVTM, CDR2 ANQGSEA. This CDR3 has 13 amino acids. Trimming left V 4 bases short and J 1 base short, with 10 bases between. The CDR3 loop is CSVGGGINYGYTF. The CDR3 nucleotides read TGCAGCGTTGGGGGGGGAATTAACTATGGCTACACCTTC.

V gene TRBV5-1 combines with J gene TRBJ1-6; TRBD1 agrees at 8 bases. CDR3 length: 16 residues. CDR1 is SGHRS, CDR2 YFSETQ, per germline. Unmatched junction bases numbered 6, after V lost 0 bases and J lost 7 bases. CDR3 DNA sequence: TGCGCCAGCAGCTTGGGGGACGCAGGGGGCAATTCACCCCTCCACTTT. It yields the protein CASSLGDAGGNSPLHF.

The chain recombines TRBV3-1 (or the pseudogene TRBV3-2) with TRBJ1-2; D is perhaps TRBD1 (6 bases). Trimming pared 0 bases from V and 8 bases from J, leaving 16 bases between. CDR1 and CDR2 from the germline V gene are LGHDT and YNNKEL (reference sequence). The CDR3 has 15 residues. CDR3 sequence: CASSQDPDSSRGYTF. CDR3 bases: TGTGCCAGCAGCCAAGATCCGGACAGCTCGCGGGGCTACACCTTC.

Only one count was recorded for this clone. The chain recombines TRBV19 with TRBJ2-7, with TRBD2 matching 10 bases. The CDR3 runs 15 residues. J was trimmed by 3 bases and V by 5 bases; bases with no gene match: 7. Germline V gene sequence: CDR1 LNHDA, CDR2 SQIVND (reference sequence). Here the CDR3 reads CASSAGPSGSYEQYF. The CDR3 DNA follows: TGTGCCAGTAGTGCTGGTCCTAGCGGGAGCTACGAGCAGTACTTC.

The rearrangement links TRBV5-4 to TRBJ2-3; 12 bases match TRBD2. V was clipped by 4 bases and J by 0 bases; unmatched bases: 3. CDR1 is SGHNT, CDR2 YYREEE, per germline (reference sequence). The CDR3 runs to 16 residues. The CDR3 DNA reads as TGTGCCAGCAGCACTAGCGGGGGGCTTAGCACAGATACGCAGTATTTT. This codes for CASSTSGGLSTDTQYF. The variable domain in full, completed from reference TRBV5-4 and TRBJ2-3, reads ETGVTQSPTHLIKTRGQQVTLRCSSQSGHNTVSWYQQALGQGPQFIFQYYREEENGRGNFPPRFSGLQFPNYSSELNVNALELDDSALYLCASSTSGGLSTDTQYFGPGTRLTVL.

The chain links TRBV5-1 to TRBJ2-7, with 9 bases matching TRBD1. From germline, CDR1 is SGHRS and CDR2 YFSETQ. CDR3 length equals 16 residues. V dropped 1 base and J dropped 0; count of bases not matched to a gene: 5. CDR3 in amino acids: CASSLRQGGSSYEQYF. DNA of the CDR3: TGCGCCAGCAGCTTGAGACAGGGGGGAAGCTCCTACGAGCAGTACTTC.